This TCR beta chain appears in the sequencing data of a study of shared clonotypes between healthy human individuals. Study overall: Aged 18 to 49, the donors were a couple of women and a few men.

The length of the CDR3 is 16 residues. J lost 1 base, V lost 0 bases, and 3 bases had no gene match. CDR1 and CDR2 (germline): MNHEY, SVGAGI. Positive CCR7 selection of CD45RO-negative cells yielded the naive CD8 cells, and terminally differentiated effector memory CD45RA+ cells were excluded. This table comes from immunoSEQ multiplex PCR, and its TCRdb copy is limited to in-frame clones, with some not included. The sample shows millions of clones, less than 95% of them seen only once. This chain joins TRBV6-5 and TRBJ2-3; 8 bases are a match to TRBD1. The sequencing input was naive CD8+ T cells sorted from blood. The receptor was derived from a young man in good health. CDR3 in DNA: TGTGCCAGCAGTTACTCCGGACAGGGTGGCACAGATACGCAGTATTTT. Protein: CASSYSGQGGTDTQYF.